This TCR beta chain was captured by sequencing in a study of blood T cell repertoires in COVID-19. Study at large: Italy, Spain and the United States were the sources of the convalescent and acute COVID-19 samples. Sample material is recorded as cDNA or gDNA derived from T cells, B-cell-depleted T cells, or PBMCs.

Per the germline V gene, CDR1 is MGHDK and CDR2 is SYGVNS. This CDR3 has 13 amino acids. With 8 bases removed from V and 3 bases from J, the gap between germline ends came to 12 bases. Original data processing: For nucleated cells, counts were estimated from reference gene primer amplification. Generated by immunoSEQ multiplex PCR, the TCRdb table keeps only in-frame clones and is missing some. D and trimming were read from the DNA, whereas the V and J calls and clone size are those reported in that table. The top ten hold 4% to 5% of the sample, which has 180,000 or so clones, around 88% seen once. The V and J genes are TRBV25-1 and TRBJ2-3; D unclear. The sample taken for sequencing was peripheral blood. This TCR was sampled from a woman aged 30 to 39 with acute or convalescent COVID-19. CDR3 sequence reads: CASRVPTTDTQYF. The CDR3, as DNA: TGTGCCAGCCGGGTTCCTACAACAGATACGCAGTATTTT.